These 28 T cell receptor beta chains were all obtained from the same sample, sequenced in a study of T cell repertoires in cytomegalovirus infection. The antigens these receptors bind are not known. TCRdb reanalysed the reads using MiXCR and keeps one entry per CDR3 protein. The sample consists of about 570,000 distinct CDR3 sequences, approximately 40% of them appearing once. The sample in question was cultured PBMCs, obtained from culture after CMV antigen stimulation. All receptors derive from a human donor in good health (CMV status not recorded). Some clones in this sample may be carry-over from other donors' samples.

The chain is built from TRBV19 and TRBJ2-3; D is possibly TRBD2 (5 bases). Germline loops: CDR1 LNHDA, CDR2 SQIVND (reference sequence). With 6 bases removed from V and 0 bases from J, the gap between germline ends came to 10 bases. The CDR3 is 14 amino acids. This CDR3 reads CASSDRGSTDTQYF. CDR3 bases: TGTGCCAGTAGCGATCGGGGTAGCACAGATACGCAGTATTTT.

Here the CDR3 DNA reads TGTGCCAGCAGTAAACCTAGCGGGGGGGCCTACAATGAGCAGTTCTTC. This gives the protein CASSKPSGGAYNEQFF. V gene TRBV2 combines with J gene TRBJ2-1; TRBD2 matches at 12 bases. Unmatched junction bases numbered 4, after V lost 5 bases and J lost 2 bases. This CDR3 contains 16 residues. The germline V gene has CDR1 SNHLY and CDR2 FYNNEI.

This chain connects TRBV7-9 to TRBJ2-3; 7 positions agree with TRBD1. This CDR3 is 14 amino acids long. Trimming took 5 bases from V and 4 from J; bases not matched to a gene: 6. Germline V gene sequence: CDR1 SEHNR, CDR2 FQNEAQ (reference sequence). The CDR3 is CASSRQGGADTQYF. The CDR3, as DNA: TGTGCCAGCAGCCGACAGGGTGGCGCAGATACGCAGTATTTT.

This clonotype appeared a few times. The chain combines TRBV7-2 with TRBJ2-5; no clear D. This CDR3 is built from 14 residues. Germline assignment: CDR1 SGHTA and CDR2 FQGNSA. Between the trimmed V and J ends, which lost 5 bases and 1 base, there was a span of 11 bases. CDR3: CASSTWSSQETQYF. The CDR3 DNA is TGTGCCAGCAGCACTTGGAGTTCCCAAGAGACCCAGTACTTC.

A note on this clonotype: Possible read error: a much larger clone is one base away. The rearrangement links TRBV7-2 to TRBJ1-2; D remains ambiguous. From germline, CDR1 is SGHTA and CDR2 FQGNSA. The CDR3 has 14 amino acids. The CDR3: CASSPARTNYGYNF. As DNA, the CDR3 is TGTGCCAGCAGCCCGGCACGGACTAACTATGGCTACAACTTC.

V is TRBV18 and J is TRBJ2-1; the D is unclear. The V and J ends lost 3 bases and 4 bases respectively, with 16 bases between them. Germline V lookup: CDR1 KGHSH, CDR2 LQKENI. The CDR3 covers 16 residues. The CDR3 here is CASSPFTVSLYNEQFF. DNA for the CDR3: TGTGCCAGCTCACCTTTCACAGTTTCCCTTTACAATGAGCAGTTCTTC. The full variable domain, in which reference TRBV18 and TRBJ2-1 provide the parts outside the CDR3, is NAGVMQNPRHLVRRRGQEARLRCSPMKGHSHVYWYRQLPEEGLKFMVYLQKENIIDESGMPKERFSAEFPKEGPSILRIQQVVRGDSAAYFCASSPFTVSLYNEQFFGPGTRLTVL.

This chain uses TRBV2 with TRBJ1-1; D remains unclear. The CDR3 loop spans 14 amino acids. Germline CDR1 is SNHLY and CDR2 is FYNNEI. Trimming removed 5 bases at V and 2 bases at J, with 12 bases between. The CDR3 is CASSLSTLNTEAFF. The CDR3 bases are TGTGCCAGCAGTCTATCGACCCTTAACACTGAAGCTTTCTTT.

The J gene is TRBJ2-3, the V gene TRBV6-1; a possible D gene is TRBD2 (7 bases). Trimming left V 5 bases short and J 6 bases short, with 21 bases between. The germline V gene encodes CDR1 MNHNS and CDR2 SASEGT. The CDR3 loop spans 16 amino acids. For the CDR3, the DNA is TGTGCCAGCAGTCCGAAAACGGGGGGCCTCGAGGATACGCAGTATTTT. It is translated as CASSPKTGGLEDTQYF.

This clonotype was picked up a small number of times. The chain carries TRBV7-9 and TRBJ2-7; D ambiguous. CDR1 and CDR2 from the germline V gene are SEHNR and FQNEAQ (reference sequence). This CDR3 comprises 13 residues. Trimming pared 4 bases from V and 0 bases from J, leaving 7 bases between. The CDR3 region has the DNA TGTGCCAGCAGCTCCGCGGACTCCTACGAGCAGTACTTC. Protein sequence: CASSSADSYEQYF.

The rearrangement uses TRBV6-5 and TRBJ2-5; TRBD2 aligns across 10 bases. Germline values: CDR1 MNHEY, CDR2 SVGAGI. Unmatched junction bases numbered 3, after V lost 4 bases and J lost 1 base. CDR3 length: 15 amino acids. CDR3 loop: CASSSSGGPQETQYF. CDR3 bases: TGTGCCAGCAGTTCTAGCGGGGGTCCCCAAGAGACCCAGTACTTC.

The rearrangement links TRBV5-1 to TRBJ1-1, with D perhaps matching TRBD1 (5 bases). V was trimmed by 4 bases and J by 0 bases, leaving 13 bases between them. Looked up from germline, CDR1 is SGHRS and CDR2 is YFSETQ. The CDR3 consists of 15 residues. Here the CDR3 reads CASSAGHGMNTEAFF. The CDR3, as DNA: TGCGCCAGCAGCGCCGGACACGGAATGAACACTGAAGCTTTCTTT.

This clonotype was picked up many times. The CDR3 is CASSEAMGAGQPQHF. The CDR3 DNA reads TGTGCCAGCAGTGAAGCGATGGGGGCTGGTCAGCCCCAGCATTTT. The chain uses TRBV6-1 and TRBJ1-5, with D possibly being TRBD1 (6 bases). V was clipped by 0 bases and J by 6 bases, with 12 bases between them. CDR1 and CDR2 from the germline V gene are MNHNS and SASEGT. The CDR3 extends over 15 amino acids.

This clonotype showed up just a few times. The rearrangement uses TRBV7-2 and TRBJ1-6; perhaps TRBD1 as D (6 bases). V was shortened by 4 bases and J by 6 bases, with 13 bases between the two germline ends. Germline CDR1 reads SGHTA; CDR2 reads FQGNSA. The CDR3 spans 15 residues. CDR3 in amino acids: CASSSQGPLNSPLHF. DNA of the CDR3: TGTGCCAGCAGCTCACAGGGTCCCCTTAATTCACCCCTCCACTTT.

This clonotype appeared a few times. The chain combines TRBV7-8 with TRBJ1-1; a possible D gene is TRBD1 (5 bases). This CDR3 comprises 12 residues. CDR1 and CDR2 (germline): SGHVS, FQNEAQ. V lost 6 bases and J 8 bases, leaving 13 bases between the germline ends. CDR3 loop: CASRTLQGEAFF. The CDR3 DNA is TGTGCCAGCAGAACCTTGCAGGGAGAAGCTTTCTTT.

This chain connects TRBV6-2 or TRBV6-3 to TRBJ1-5; 7 nucleotides align to TRBD1. V shed 6 bases and J 6 bases; nucleotides not matched to a gene: 8. The CDR3 extends over 14 amino acids. Germline V gene sequence: CDR1 MNHEY, CDR2 SVGEGT. The CDR3, as DNA: TGTGCCAGCAGCAAGACAGGGTCGGGTCAGCCCCAGCATTTT. This gives the protein CASSKTGSGQPQHF.

This clonotype has more than one count but fewer than ten. The rearrangement links TRBV28 to TRBJ1-1; D is unclear. This CDR3 has 14 residues. Germline V gene sequence: CDR1 MDHEN, CDR2 SYDVKM. The V end lost 6 bases, the J end lost 4 bases, and 15 bases lay between the germline ends. The CDR3 coding sequence is TGTGCCAGCAGACCGTCTTTTAGGATCACTGAAGCTTTCTTT. Protein product: CASRPSFRITEAFF.

This clonotype was counted between two and nine times. The chain carries TRBV12-3 or TRBV12-4 and TRBJ1-3; D is ambiguous. The CDR3 is 13 amino acids. V lost 11 bases and J lost 3, with 14 bases in between. CDR3 region: CAVGSNFGNTIYF. The CDR3 nucleotides are TGTGCCGTCGGGTCCAATTTTGGAAACACCATATATTTT.

The gene calls are TRBV28 and TRBJ1-2; a possible D gene is TRBD1 (5 bases). The germline gives CDR1 MDHEN, CDR2 SYDVKM. CDR3 size: 15 residues. Trimming left V 5 bases short and J 4 bases short, with 17 bases between. The CDR3 loop reads CASSHRQGSFYGYTF. In DNA form, the CDR3 reads TGTGCCAGCAGTCATCGGCAGGGTTCATTCTATGGCTACACCTTC.

This chain joins TRBV19 and TRBJ2-7, with 7 bases aligning to TRBD1. Trimming took 4 bases from V and 3 from J; bases not matched to a gene: 9. Germline loops: CDR1 LNHDA, CDR2 SQIVND (reference sequence). The CDR3 runs 15 residues. CDR3 nucleotide sequence: TGTGCCAGTAGTACTCGGACAGGAAGTAACTACGAGCAGTACTTC. It encodes CASSTRTGSNYEQYF. Variable domain in full (rest from reference TRBV19 and TRBJ2-7): DGGITQSPKYLFRKEGQNVTLSCEQNLNHDAMYWYRQDPGQGLRLIYYSQIVNDFQKGDIAEGYSVSREKKESFPLTVTSAQKNPTAFYLCASSTRTGSNYEQYFGPGTRLTVT.

In this sample, this clonotype turned up a few times. This sequence joins TRBV7-8 and TRBJ1-1; the D gene is possibly TRBD1 (6 bases). The CDR3 runs to 16 residues. Germline CDR1 and CDR2: SGHVS and FQNEAQ. V lost 5 bases, J lost 4 bases, and 20 bases lay in between. CDR3 nucleotides: TGTGCCAGCAGCCCCATTGGGTGGACAGTCGGCACTGAAGCTTTCTTT. It is translated as CASSPIGWTVGTEAFF.

This clonotype was detected only a few times. This chain links TRBV19 with TRBJ1-2, with a possible D match to TRBD1 (5 bases). Germline V gene data show CDR1 as LNHDA and CDR2 as SQIVND (reference sequence). Trimming took 8 bases from V and 2 from J, leaving 15 bases between them. The CDR3 loop spans 14 amino acids. As DNA, the CDR3 is TGTGCCAGTGCGCGCAGGGAAGAGAACTATGGCTACACCTTC. Encoded protein: CASARREENYGYTF.

The chain carries TRBV6-2 or TRBV6-3 and TRBJ2-3, with D perhaps TRBD2 (6 bases). The germline V gene encodes CDR1 MNHEY and CDR2 SVGEGT. V dropped 4 bases and J dropped 0 bases, with 11 bases sitting between them. This CDR3 is 15 amino acids long. In nucleotides, the CDR3 is TGTGCCAGCAGTTTAGCGGTCTCTAGCACAGATACGCAGTATTTT. The encoded protein is CASSLAVSSTDTQYF.

The chain joins TRBV7-8 to TRBJ1-2, with a possible D match to TRBD1 (6 bases). CDR3 length equals 15 residues. Germline V gives CDR1 SGHVS, CDR2 FQNEAQ. The V end was cut by 6 bases, the J end by 0 bases, with 14 bases between. The CDR3 protein is CASRHNRVPNYGYTF. The DNA for the CDR3 is TGTGCCAGCAGACACAACAGGGTCCCTAACTATGGCTACACCTTC.

The gene calls are TRBV6-5 and TRBJ2-7; TRBD1 matches at 9 bases. The germline V gene has CDR1 MNHEY and CDR2 SVGAGI. The CDR3 covers 15 residues. Trimming cost V 4 bases and J 4 bases; bases outside gene matches: 8. CDR3 nucleotide sequence: TGTGCCAGCAGTTTCCGTGGGACAGGGTTGTACGAGCAGTACTTC. Amino acid sequence: CASSFRGTGLYEQYF.

The chain recombines TRBV19 with TRBJ1-6; D is ambiguous. In germline, CDR1 is LNHDA, CDR2 SQIVND (reference sequence). V lost 4 bases and J 9 bases, leaving 16 bases between the germline ends. The CDR3 contains 15 residues. The CDR3 sequence is CASSTSPGSLSPLHF. In nucleotides, the CDR3 is TGTGCCAGTAGTACCAGCCCCGGGAGCCTTTCACCCCTCCACTTT.

This clonotype showed up just a few times. The rearrangement uses TRBV12-3 or TRBV12-4 and TRBJ2-3; 9 bases match TRBD2. V was pared by 2 bases and J by 0 bases, with 9 bases of the junction left unmatched. CDR3 length: 18 amino acids. DNA for the CDR3: TGTGCCAGCAGTTTACCGGCGGGAGGGCCGGGTAGCACAGATACGCAGTATTTT. It yields the protein CASSLPAGGPGSTDTQYF.

This clonotype was seen a few times. This chain joins TRBV4-1 and TRBJ2-1; D call uncertain. The CDR3 covers 15 residues. The V gene's germline CDR1 is MGHRA and CDR2 YSYEKL. Trimming pared 2 bases from V and 10 bases from J, leaving 18 bases between. The CDR3 bases are TGCGCCAGCAGCCAACTAGGGCCCACTTTGGGAGAGCAGTTCTTC. Translating gives CASSQLGPTLGEQFF.

This clonotype occurred many times. The J gene is TRBJ1-1, the V gene TRBV7-6; D unresolved. Trimming removed 3 bases from V and 1 base from J, with 6 bases in between. The CDR3 covers 13 residues. CDR1 and CDR2 (germline): SGHVS, FNYEAQ. CDR3 coding DNA: TGTGCCAGCAGCTTGGAAACGAACACTGAAGCTTTCTTT. Protein: CASSLETNTEAFF.